The 9 T cell receptor beta chains below were found in one sample sequenced in a study of T cells after yellow fever vaccination. MiXCR, applied by TCRdb to the 5' RACE reads, yields one record per CDR3 protein. Altogether some 340,000 distinct CDR3 sequences are present, about 10% being singletons, with the ten largest covering about 3%. Source: CD4+ T cells sorted from PBMCs, taken 45 days after the yellow fever booster vaccination. These receptors all come from a man younger than 35 who received the YFV17D yellow fever vaccine.

In its sample, this clonotype was seen a few times. The chain joins TRBV5-1 to TRBJ2-2; D may be TRBD2 (6 bases). V lost 3 bases to trimming and J lost 1 base, with 10 bases between them. The CDR3 is 15 amino acids. Germline CDR1 and CDR2: SGHRS and YFSETQ. The CDR3 sequence is CASSSGGMNTGELFF. DNA of the CDR3: TGCGCCAGCAGCTCCGGGGGAATGAACACCGGGGAGCTGTTTTTT.

J is TRBJ2-1 and V is TRBV12-3 or TRBV12-4; 10 nucleotides agree with TRBD2. Trimming took 6 bases from V and 1 from J; bases not matched to a gene: 3. The CDR3 consists of 15 residues. The CDR3 spells CASRLLAGSYNEQFF. The CDR3 DNA is TGTGCCAGCAGGCTACTAGCGGGGTCCTACAATGAGCAGTTCTTC.

This clonotype was detected a few times. V and J are TRBV7-2 and TRBJ2-1; 12 nucleotides match TRBD2. Per the germline V gene, CDR1 is SGHTA and CDR2 is FQGNSA. The CDR3 has 15 amino acids. V gave up 3 bases and J gave up 4 bases; unmatched junction bases: 1. CDR3 protein: CASSFGLAGYNEQFF. CDR3 sequence (DNA): TGTGCCAGCAGCTTCGGACTAGCGGGGTACAATGAGCAGTTCTTC.

This rearrangement joins TRBV18 to TRBJ2-3; TRBD1 matches 8 bases. J gave up 5 bases and V 0 bases, and 7 bases lay outside the gene matches. The CDR3 has 16 residues. CDR1 is KGHSH and CDR2 is LQKENI in the germline V gene. CDR3 in DNA: TGTGCCAGCTCACCACCCGGGCAGGGGGCTGGAGATACGCAGTATTTT. Translated, it gives CASSPPGQGAGDTQYF.

In this sample, this clonotype turned up many times. The chain links TRBV5-1 to TRBJ1-1, with 8 bases that match TRBD1. V gave up 4 bases and J gave up 4 bases; unmatched junction bases: 3. CDR1 SGHRS and CDR2 YFSETQ come from the germline V gene. The CDR3 covers 13 residues. The CDR3 loop is CASSIGTGTEAFF. The CDR3 bases are TGCGCCAGCAGCATAGGGACAGGCACTGAAGCTTTCTTT.

This chain connects TRBV20-1 to TRBJ2-3, with D hard to call. The V end was cut by 1 base, the J end by 2 bases, with 10 bases between. The CDR3 totals 14 residues. Germline V gives CDR1 DFQATT, CDR2 SNEGSKA (reference sequence). The chain's CDR3 is CSARGQKFTDTQYF. Written as DNA, the CDR3 is TGCAGTGCTAGAGGTCAGAAATTCACAGATACGCAGTATTTT.

The chain carries TRBV6-2 or TRBV6-3 and TRBJ2-7; tentatively, D is TRBD2 (7 bases). The germline V gene has CDR1 MNHEY and CDR2 SVGEGT. The CDR3 is made up of 20 amino acids. V was shortened by 6 bases and J by 2 bases, with 32 bases between the two germline ends. CDR3 protein: CASSPVGEGGPHPSPYEQYV. Written as DNA, the CDR3 is TGTGCCAGCAGCCCGGTCGGGGAGGGGGGGCCTCATCCAAGCCCCTACGAGCAGTACGTC.

There are a few counts of this clonotype. The chain combines TRBV4-1 with TRBJ1-1, with no clear D. Trimming removed 3 bases at V and 0 bases at J, with 8 bases between. Germline CDR1 reads MGHRA; CDR2 reads YSYEKL. The CDR3 consists of 14 residues. The DNA of the CDR3 is TGCGCCAGCAGCCACCCTCCAATGAACACTGAAGCTTTCTTT. It specifies CASSHPPMNTEAFF.

This clonotype was seen only a few times. The chain carries TRBV5-4 and TRBJ2-1; no definite D call. The CDR3 spans 15 residues. From germline, CDR1 is SGHNT and CDR2 YYREEE (reference sequence). Trimming removed 0 bases at V and 0 bases at J, with 7 bases between. The CDR3 region is CASSLVLSSYNEQFF. CDR3 nucleotide sequence: TGTGCCAGCAGCTTGGTCCTTAGCTCCTACAATGAGCAGTTCTTC.